The rows below give T cell receptor beta chains drawn from one sample of a study of OX40 agonist ivuxolimab in advanced cancers. Generated by immunoSEQ multiplex PCR, the TCRdb table keeps only in-frame clones and is missing some. The sample lists over 85,000 clones; about 92% were seen once. The specimen was CD4+ or CD8+ T cells sorted from blood, collected in a trial of the OX40 agonist ivuxolimab. The receptors originated from an adult with an advanced solid tumor such as melanoma, head and neck, liver or kidney cancer. Both conserved end residues are part of each CDR3. A D gene is named only where the DNA matches it firmly. Part of the rows lack a size; the others show once, few, many or a class for expanded clones.

D	V	J	size	DNA	CDR3
NA	TRBV7-9	TRBJ1-5	once	TGTGCCAGCAGCTTAGGTGAAGGGGAGCAGCCCCAGCATTTT	CASSLGEGEQPQHF
TRBD1	TRBV28	TRBJ1-1	few	TGTGCCAGCAGTAATGGACAGGGGACTGCTTTGAACACTGAAGCTTTCTTT	CASSNGQGTALNTEAFF
NA	TRBV28	TRBJ1-1	NA	TGTGCCAGCAGGGTGATGGACGCTGAAGCTTTCTTT	CASRVMDAEAFF
NA	TRBV6-6	TRBJ1-1	NA	TGTGCCAGCAGTTGGGGCAGAACGAACACTGAAGCTTTCTTT	CASSWGRTNTEAFF
TRBD1	TRBV18	TRBJ1-2	NA	TGTGCCAGCTCACCGGGGGACAGCCGCTATGGCTACACCTTC	CASSPGDSRYGYTF
NA	TRBV7-2	TRBJ1-4	NA	TGTGCCAGCAGCTTAGAGAGTTTTCAGAAACTGTTTTTT	CASSLESFQKLFF
NA	TRBV30	TRBJ1-5	NA	TGTGCCTGGAGTCTTCATCCAGGGAACCAGCCCCAGCATTTT	CAWSLHPGNQPQHF
TRBD1	TRBV2	TRBJ1-2	NA	TGTGCCAGCAGACGCACCGGGACAGGGTCGTTTGGCTACACCTTC	CASRRTGTGSFGYTF
NA	TRBV28	TRBJ2-3	NA	TGTGCCAGCAGTGGTGGAGCAGGGATCACAGATACGCAGTATTTT	CASSGGAGITDTQYF
NA	TRBV6-6	TRBJ1-5	few	TGTGCCAGCAGTTACTCGGCTGGGACCAATCAGCCCCAGCATTTT	CASSYSAGTNQPQHF
NA	TRBV27	TRBJ1-2	NA	TGTGCCAGCAGTGCCCAGGGGTCCCTTTATGGCTACACCTTC	CASSAQGSLYGYTF
TRBD2	TRBV6-6	TRBJ2-1	NA	TGTGCCAGCAGCCTCCGGGAGGGGATCGGTGAGCAGTTCTTC	CASSLREGIGEQFF
NA	TRBV19	TRBJ1-2	once	TGTGCCAGTAGTCGGGGGAGCTATGGCTACACCTTC	CASSRGSYGYTF
NA	TRBV30	TRBJ1-5	NA	TGTGCCTGGAGTGTAGGTTCAGCCCCGAATCAGCCCCAGCATTTT	CAWSVGSAPNQPQHF